The present entry profiles one T cell receptor beta chain with its context. The antigen is not known. The data are from a study of T-cell memory formation after mild COVID-19. General study findings and limits: Pre-infection memory held some responding clones, suggesting pre-existing cross-reactive T cells responded.

TCRdb itself ran the 5' RACE reads through MiXCR, one entry per CDR3 protein. The sample lists some 200,000 distinct CDR3 sequences; around 9.5% were seen once. This CDR3 region has 18 residues. V was shortened by 1 base and J by 3 bases, with 20 bases between the two germline ends. Germline-derived CDR1 and CDR2 are MGHRA and YSYEKL. The sequence came from a man in his late teens or twenties who had mild COVID-19 (a few samples of this study predate the infection). Cell type and time point are not known. This rearrangement joins TRBV4-1 to TRBJ2-3; D is possibly TRBD1 or TRBD2 (6 bases each). Sequencing used PBMCs or a T cell subset sorted from them (not recorded which). The CDR3: CASSQGARGPQGTDTQYF. The CDR3 bases are TGCGCCAGCAGCCAAGGGGCTCGGGGGCCCCAAGGGACAGATACGCAGTATTTT.